These 8 T cell receptor beta chains came from one sample sequenced in a study of OX40 agonist ivuxolimab in advanced cancers. Data came from immunoSEQ multiplex PCR; TCRdb stores just in-frame clones and leaves some out. The table shows about 76,000 clones, with approximately 87% occurring only once. The source material was CD4+ or CD8+ T cells sorted from blood, sampled in a trial of the OX40 agonist ivuxolimab. Source of these receptors: an adult with an advanced solid tumor such as melanoma, head and neck, liver or kidney cancer.

The chain employs TRBV25-1 and TRBJ2-3; 7 nucleotides align to TRBD2. From germline, CDR1 is MGHDK and CDR2 SYGVNS. Trimming took 3 bases from V and 5 from J; bases not matched to a gene: 5. This CDR3 comprises 14 residues. CDR3 region: CASSEGGSVDTQYF. The CDR3 DNA follows: TGTGCCAGCAGTGAGGGCGGGAGTGTAGATACGCAGTATTTT.

Here the CDR3 DNA reads TGTGCCAGCAGCTCCTATGGGTTAGCCAAAAACATTCAGTACTTC. It yields the protein CASSSYGLAKNIQYF. This chain links TRBV5-4 with TRBJ2-4; no definite D call. CDR1 and CDR2 (germline): SGHNT, YYREEE (reference sequence). Trimming left V 3 bases short and J 0 bases short, with 10 bases between. This CDR3 region has 15 residues.

This clone was seen a single time. This rearrangement joins TRBV5-6 to TRBJ2-6, with 10 bases lining up with TRBD1. The junction had 4 bases not matched to a gene; V was cut back by 2 bases and J by 2 bases. The CDR3 contains 17 residues. The V gene's germline CDR1 is SGHDT and CDR2 YYEEEE. The CDR3 protein is CASSFRQGATGANVLTF. CDR3 bases: TGTGCCAGCAGCTTTCGACAGGGGGCAACTGGGGCCAACGTCCTGACTTTC.

This clone was counted only a few times. This sequence joins TRBV9 and TRBJ1-5, with D hard to call. CDR1 is SGDLS, CDR2 YYNGEE, per germline. V was shortened by 3 bases and J by 0 bases, with 10 bases between the two germline ends. The CDR3 is made up of 15 amino acids. CDR3 nucleotides: TGTGCCAGCAGCGCTGAGGGATATAGCAATCAGCCCCAGCATTTT. Its translation is CASSAEGYSNQPQHF.

The chain couples TRBV5-4 to TRBJ2-7; 7 bases agree with TRBD1. Trimming at V came to 0 bases and at J to 1 base, leaving 7 bases not matched to a gene. CDR1 SGHNT and CDR2 YYREEE come from the germline V gene (reference sequence). The CDR3 length is 16 residues. The DNA for the CDR3 is TGTGCCAGCAGCTTGGCAGGGGGAAAAGGGTCCTACGAGCAGTACTTC. This sequence encodes CASSLAGGKGSYEQYF.

V usage is TRBV11-2 and J usage is TRBJ1-3; no clear D. This CDR3 region has 15 residues. Trimming cost V 5 bases and J 0 bases, with 11 bases left between them. CDR1 and CDR2 from the germline V gene are SGHAT and FQNNGV. CDR3 sequence (DNA): TGTGCCAGCAGCATTAGACACAGCTCTGGAAACACCATATATTTT. This sequence encodes CASSIRHSSGNTIYF. Full variable domain (outside the CDR3, taken from reference TRBV11-2 and TRBJ1-3): EAGVAQSPRYKIIEKRQSVAFWCNPISGHATLYWYQQILGQGPKLLIQFQNNGVVDDSQLPKDRFSAERLKGVDSTLKIQPAKLEDSAVYLCASSIRHSSGNTIYFGEGSWLTVV.

This rearrangement joins TRBV6-5 to TRBJ2-5; D is uncertain. Germline CDR1 reads MNHEY; CDR2 reads SVGAGI. V lost 0 bases, J lost 2 bases, and 10 bases lay in between. The CDR3 is 15 residues long. CDR3 loop: CASSYSATNQETQYF. The CDR3 nucleotides read TGTGCCAGCAGTTACTCGGCCACAAATCAAGAGACCCAGTACTTC.

The chain couples TRBV5-6 to TRBJ2-5; either TRBD1 or TRBD2 may fit D (5 bases each). From germline, CDR1 is SGHDT and CDR2 YYEEEE. The CDR3 spans 15 residues. The V end lost 3 bases, the J end lost 4 bases, and 16 bases lay between the germline ends. CDR3 in amino acids: CASSSLGSGGETQYF. The CDR3 DNA sequence: TGTGCCAGCAGCTCCCTTGGGAGTGGGGGAGAGACCCAGTACTTC.